Listed below are T cell receptor beta chains from one sample, sequenced in a study of blood T cell repertoires in COVID-19. Profiled with immunoSEQ multiplex PCR; TCRdb holds only in-frame clones, not every one. The table lists fewer than 300,000 clones, 85% of them singletons, with roughly 2.6% in the top ten. Sequencing input: PBMCs or T cells enriched from blood (not recorded which). The receptor set was obtained from a woman aged 50 to 60 who had recovered from COVID-19. Each CDR3 is given with its conserved first and last residue. The D gene is left open where the match is weak. The size of a clone is reported for some rows only, either as once, few or many, or as a class for expanded clones.

TRBV6-5	NA	TRBJ2-1	TRBD2	TGTGCCAGCAGTTCCGCTAGCGGGAGGCGGTTCGGGGAGCAGTTCTTC	CASSSASGRRFGEQFF
TRBV5-6	once	TRBJ2-7	NA	TGTGCCAGCAGCGGGGACTCTAGATACGAGCAGTACTTC	CASSGDSRYEQYF
TRBV5-8	NA	TRBJ2-3	TRBD2	TGTGCCAGCAGCTTGGAAGGGAGGGCAAACACAGATACGCAGTATTTT	CASSLEGRANTDTQYF
TRBV15	NA	TRBJ1-3	NA	TGTGCCACCAGCAGTGGGAGGGGTCCTGGAAACACCATATATTTT	CATSSGRGPGNTIYF
TRBV27	NA	TRBJ1-1	NA	TGTGCCAGCAGCCCCCCGGGGGGCGATGAAGCTTTCTTT	CASSPPGGDEAFF
TRBV10-3	NA	TRBJ1-2	NA	TGTGCCATCAGTGGCGCCGCGCATGGCTACACCTTC	CAISGAAHGYTF
TRBV27	NA	TRBJ1-6	NA	TGTGCCAGCAGCGAGACACGAAATTCACCCCTCCACTTT	CASSETRNSPLHF
TRBV28	NA	TRBJ1-5	NA	TGTGCCAGCAGTTCGCCCTATAGCAATCAGCCCCAGCATTTT	CASSSPYSNQPQHF
TRBV7-9	few	TRBJ1-1	TRBD1	TGTGCCAGCAGCATACGGACAGGGGGTCGGACTGAAGCTTTCTTT	CASSIRTGGRTEAFF
TRBV5-1	NA	TRBJ2-2	NA	TGCGCCAGCAGCCAGGACAGGAACACCGGGGAGCTGTTTTTT	CASSQDRNTGELFF
TRBV12-5	once	TRBJ1-4	TRBD1	TGTGCTAGTGGCCGGGACAGGGCGGATGAAAAACTGTTTTTT	CASGRDRADEKLFF
TRBV10-1	NA	TRBJ2-1	NA	TGCGCCAGCAGTGAGTCGCTAGTTAATGAGCAGTTCTTC	CASSESLVNEQFF
TRBV25-1	NA	TRBJ1-4	NA	TGTGCCAGCAGTGAAGGGGTCAGGGTTGCAACTAATGAAAAACTGTTTTTT	CASSEGVRVATNEKLFF
TRBV12-5	NA	TRBJ2-3	TRBD2	TGTGCTAGTGGTTTGGTACGTCTAGCGGAGAGGGATACGCAGTATTTT	CASGLVRLAERDTQYF
TRBV19	NA	TRBJ1-2	TRBD1	TGTGCCAGTAGTCCCACGGGACAGGGGGCCCAGCGGTATGGCTACACCTTC	CASSPTGQGAQRYGYTF
TRBV9	NA	TRBJ1-2	NA	TGTGCCAGCAATAGCTATGGGGGGGACTATGGCTACACCTTC	CASNSYGGDYGYTF
TRBV18	NA	TRBJ1-2	TRBD1	TGTGCCAGCTCACCGGGGACAGGGAGCTACTATGGCTACACCTTC	CASSPGTGSYYGYTF
TRBV7-9	NA	TRBJ1-2	NA	TGTGCCACCAGCTTAATGGACGGGGGGGCTAATGGCTACACCTTC	CATSLMDGGANGYTF
TRBV27	NA	TRBJ1-2	NA	TGTGCCAGCACGGGGGGGAGAAGTTATGGCTACACCTTC	CASTGGRSYGYTF
TRBV7-9	NA	TRBJ2-3	NA	TGTGCCAGCAGCCACAGAGCGGTACCCACAGATACGCAGTATTTT	CASSHRAVPTDTQYF
TRBV6-4	NA	TRBJ1-1	NA	TGTGCCAGCAGTGACACGGTCAACACTGAAGCTTTCTTT	CASSDTVNTEAFF
TRBV18	NA	TRBJ2-1	TRBD2	TGTGCCAGCTCACCAACAGGCCCCCGGACTAGACACCTCAATGAGCAGTTCTTC	CASSPTGPRTRHLNEQFF
TRBV30	NA	TRBJ1-1	NA	TGTGCCTGGACCTTCGGGTCTTCTGAAGCTTTCTTT	CAWTFGSSEAFF
TRBV15	NA	TRBJ2-3	TRBD2	TGTGCCACCAGCAGAGACCTAGCGGGGGGCGATTCCAATACGCAGTATTTT	CATSRDLAGGDSNTQYF
TRBV6-5	NA	TRBJ1-4	TRBD1	TGTGCCAGCAGCCAAGACAGGGCTCCGAATGAAAAACTGTTTTTT	CASSQDRAPNEKLFF
TRBV7-8	NA	TRBJ1-3	NA	TGTGCCAGCAGCTTAGCGGCAGGGTTGGGAAACACCATATATTTT	CASSLAAGLGNTIYF
TRBV5-1	NA	TRBJ2-7	TRBD2	TGCGCCAGCAGCTTGGAACCTAGCGGGGGTTACGAGCAGTACTTC	CASSLEPSGGYEQYF
TRBV27	NA	TRBJ2-3	TRBD2	TGTGCCAGCAGTCCCCCCTCAGCGGGAGGATCAGATACGCAGTATTTT	CASSPPSAGGSDTQYF
TRBV7-8	once	TRBJ1-3	NA	TGTGCCACCTCGACAGAATTGTACTCTGGAAACACCATATATTTT	CATSTELYSGNTIYF
TRBV7-8	NA	TRBJ2-2	NA	TGTGCCAGCAGCTTAAGGTTGTTAGCGGATAACACCGGGGAGCTGTTTTTT	CASSLRLLADNTGELFF
TRBV30	NA	TRBJ2-7	TRBD2	TGTGCCTGGGACAGCGGGGACGAGCAGTACTTC	CAWDSGDEQYF
TRBV7-9	NA	TRBJ1-2	NA	TGTGCCAGCAGCGGCGGGGGGACCTATGGCTACACCTTC	CASSGGGTYGYTF
TRBV7-2	few	TRBJ1-1	NA	TGTGCCAGCAGCTTAGTCGGGGGAAGCGGCACTGAAGCTTTCTTT	CASSLVGGSGTEAFF
TRBV6-2/TRBV6-3	NA	TRBJ2-3	NA	TGTGCCAGCAGTTATACAGCTAGCACAGATACGCAGTATTTT	CASSYTASTDTQYF
TRBV18	NA	TRBJ2-7	TRBD2	TGTGCCAGCTCACACGGGGGGGACGAGCAGTACTTC	CASSHGGDEQYF
TRBV5-6	few	TRBJ1-3	TRBD1	TGTGCCACTAGGGACAGGGTGGAAAGCTCTGGAAACACCATATATTTT	CATRDRVESSGNTIYF
TRBV2	NA	TRBJ1-1	TRBD1	TGTGCCAGCAGGGTGGACAGGGGCGCGGGAACTGAAGCTTTCTTT	CASRVDRGAGTEAFF
TRBV18	NA	TRBJ1-5	NA	TGTGCCAGCTCACCCGGACACGGTGATCAGCCCCAGCATTTT	CASSPGHGDQPQHF
TRBV7-9	NA	TRBJ1-4	TRBD1	TGTGCCAGCAGCTTAGAGCGGACAGGGATGAATGAAAAACTGTTTTTT	CASSLERTGMNEKLFF